This record looks at one T cell receptor beta chain sequence and its context. These data belong to a study of blood T cell repertoires in COVID-19. In the study overall: From T cells, B-cell-depleted T cells, or PBMCs came the material, which was cDNA or gDNA.

In germline, CDR1 is LGHDT, CDR2 YNNKEL (reference sequence). The ends were cut back, 5 bases at V and 8 bases at J, with 21 bases in the middle. This CDR3 is built from 15 residues. Per the original methods: Reference gene primers were amplified, and this amplification served to estimate nucleated cell counts. Profiling relied on immunoSEQ multiplex PCR, and the TCRdb table lists in-frame clones only, not all of them. D and trimming were read from the DNA, whereas the V and J calls and clone size are those reported in that table. The sample lists about 170,000 clones, roughly 91% occurring once. The sequenced material came from peripheral blood. This rearrangement joins TRBV3-1 (or the pseudogene TRBV3-2) to TRBJ1-2; D perhaps matches TRBD1 (6 bases). This receptor was obtained from a man aged 18 to 29 with COVID-19, enrolled during active disease. The CDR3 DNA reads as TGTGCCAGCAGCGTCCTGGGCGGGGGCATATCGGGCTACACCTTC. Translating it yields CASSVLGGGISGYTF.